These 6 T cell receptor beta chains were all obtained from the same sample, sequenced in a study of T cell repertoires in aging, cancer and after chemotherapy. Rearranged V-D-J TRB sequences were amplified with a mixed TRB-A/B primer pool. TCRdb independently ran MiXCR on the multiplex PCR reads; one entry per CDR3 protein. The sample gives about 9,400 distinct CDR3 sequences, just under 40% of which show up once; about 3.8% is in the top ten. The template was genomic DNA from peripheral blood, not RNA. What was sequenced was blood. These receptors were collected from a human donor in good health.

The J gene is TRBJ1-2, the V gene TRBV20-1; D ambiguous. This CDR3 contains 15 residues. Trimming pared 0 bases from V and 1 base from J, leaving 12 bases between. Per germline, CDR1 DFQATT and CDR2 SNEGSKA (reference sequence). CDR3 in DNA: TGCAGTGCTAGAGATGGATGGAGGGATAACTATGGCTACACCTTC. As protein: CSARDGWRDNYGYTF.

There are a few counts of this clonotype. The V call is TRBV24-1, the J call TRBJ1-6; TRBD1 is a possible D gene (6 bases). The V end was cut by 0 bases, the J end by 5 bases, with 13 bases between. Germline-derived CDR1 and CDR2 are KGHDR and SFDVKD. The CDR3 runs to 17 residues. The CDR3 DNA reads TGTGCCACCAGTGATTTGCGAATAGGGGGGAATAATTCACCCCTCCACTTT. Translation: CATSDLRIGGNNSPLHF.

A few counts support this clonotype. The chain couples TRBV27 to TRBJ2-3; TRBD1 might be the D (5 bases). Germline V lookup: CDR1 MNHEY, CDR2 SMNVEV (reference sequence). This CDR3 has 16 residues. Trimming left V 5 bases short and J 0 bases short, with 15 bases between. The CDR3 DNA reads TGTGCCAGCAGTCTCCGACAGCCCGTTAGCACAGATACGCAGTATTTT. This translates into CASSLRQPVSTDTQYF.

This clonotype was seen a few times. The chain is built from TRBV4-3 and TRBJ1-2, with D unclear. Germline V gene lookup returns CDR1 LGHNA and CDR2 YSLEER. Trimming stripped 0 bases from V and 7 bases from J, with 18 bases between. CDR3 length: 16 residues. The CDR3 protein is CASSQEQYFWLGGYTF. The CDR3 nucleotides read TGCGCCAGCAGCCAAGAGCAGTATTTCTGGTTGGGTGGCTACACCTTC.

This clonotype was detected a few times. The V call is TRBV13, the J call TRBJ2-1; TRBD2 agrees at 7 bases. Trimming at V came to 5 bases and at J to 4 bases, leaving 8 bases not matched to a gene. The CDR3 length is 15 residues. Germline CDR1 and CDR2: PRHDT and FYEKMQ (reference sequence). CDR3 sequence reads: CASSPFDGGYNEQFF. CDR3 nucleotide sequence: TGTGCCAGCAGCCCCTTTGACGGGGGGTACAATGAGCAGTTCTTC.

The rearrangement uses TRBV13 and TRBJ1-1, with D perhaps matching TRBD1 (6 bases). Trimming took off 5 bases at V and 3 bases at J, with 22 bases between the two ends. Germline V gene lookup returns CDR1 PRHDT and CDR2 FYEKMQ (reference sequence). CDR3 length: 17 amino acids. CDR3 sequence (DNA): TGTGCCAGCAGCCCCGGGACACCCCGCGCTCTGGACACTGAAGCTTTCTTT. Protein sequence: CASSPGTPRALDTEAFF.